These T cell receptor beta chains were read from a single sample in a study of blood T cells in healthy people across ages. MiXCR was run by TCRdb on the 5' RACE reads, yielding one entry per CDR3 protein. Of under 2 million distinct CDR3 sequences listed, roughly a third were seen once; the top ten hold around 11%. Sequenced material: blood. These receptors came from a woman aged 25-40 years in good health. CDR3s include the opening cysteine and the closing phenylalanine or tryptophan. The D gene is left open where the match is weak. The listing skips clone size in some rows; elsewhere it reads once, few, many or a size class.

V gene: TRBV4-2; D gene: TRBD1; clone size: NA; J gene: TRBJ2-3; CDR3 protein: CASSQGRDRDPQYF; CDR3 DNA: TGTGCCAGCAGCCAAGGCCGGGACAGGGATCCGCAGTATTTT
V gene: TRBV5-1; D gene: TRBD1; clone size: few; J gene: TRBJ2-1; CDR3 protein: CASSPDRFGNEQFF; CDR3 DNA: TGCGCCAGCAGCCCGGACAGGTTTGGGAATGAGCAGTTCTTC
V gene: TRBV25-1; D gene: TRBD1; clone size: NA; J gene: TRBJ2-7; CDR3 protein: CASSGGWAGGSEQYF; CDR3 DNA: TGTGCCAGCAGTGGAGGGTGGGCAGGGGGATCCGAGCAGTACTTC
V gene: TRBV4-1; D gene: NA; clone size: few; J gene: TRBJ2-7; CDR3 protein: CASSRDRLALEQYF; CDR3 DNA: TGCGCCAGCAGCCGGGACCGTTTAGCTCTAGAGCAGTACTTC
V gene: TRBV6-5; D gene: TRBD1; clone size: NA; J gene: TRBJ1-2; CDR3 protein: CASSYGTGVAYGYTF; CDR3 DNA: TGTGCCAGCAGTTACGGGACAGGGGTTGCCTATGGCTACACCTTC
V gene: TRBV4-1; D gene: TRBD2; clone size: few; J gene: TRBJ2-3; CDR3 protein: CASSPGTSGGADTQYF; CDR3 DNA: TGCGCCAGCAGCCCCGGGACTAGCGGGGGAGCAGATACGCAGTATTTT
V gene: TRBV7-6; D gene: TRBD1; clone size: NA; J gene: TRBJ1-6; CDR3 protein: CASSLGQGANSPLHF; CDR3 DNA: TGTGCCAGCAGCTTGGGACAGGGTGCAAATTCACCCCTCCACTTT
V gene: TRBV3-1; D gene: TRBD2; clone size: NA; J gene: TRBJ2-5; CDR3 protein: CASSQHTGTSAQETQYF; CDR3 DNA: TGTGCCAGCAGCCAACATACCGGGACTAGCGCTCAAGAGACCCAGTACTTC
V gene: TRBV13; D gene: NA; clone size: NA; J gene: TRBJ1-1; CDR3 protein: CASSLEGVYSHTGRTGAFF; CDR3 DNA: TGTGCCAGCAGCTTAGAGGGGGTTTATAGCCATACAGGTCGAACTGGAGCTTTCTTT
V gene: TRBV20-1; D gene: NA; clone size: few; J gene: TRBJ2-1; CDR3 protein: CSADNRVGEQFF; CDR3 DNA: TGCAGTGCAGACAACAGGGTTGGTGAGCAGTTCTTC
V gene: TRBV3-1; D gene: TRBD1; clone size: NA; J gene: TRBJ2-4; CDR3 protein: CASSRGQANIQYF; CDR3 DNA: TGTGCCAGCAGCCGTGGACAGGCGAACATTCAGTACTTC
V gene: TRBV28; D gene: NA; clone size: NA; J gene: TRBJ2-7; CDR3 protein: CASSSREAEQYF; CDR3 DNA: TGTGCCAGCAGTTCCAGGGAGGCCGAGCAGTACTTC
V gene: TRBV24-1; D gene: TRBD1; clone size: NA; J gene: TRBJ2-3; CDR3 protein: CATSSRDRGTDTQYF; CDR3 DNA: TGTGCCACCAGTTCTCGGGACAGGGGTACAGATACGCAGTATTTT
V gene: TRBV28; D gene: TRBD1; clone size: NA; J gene: TRBJ2-1; CDR3 protein: CASSLSAGGSHNEQFF; CDR3 DNA: TGTGCCAGCAGTTTATCGGCAGGGGGCTCACACAATGAGCAGTTCTTC
V gene: TRBV2; D gene: NA; clone size: NA; J gene: TRBJ2-7; CDR3 protein: CASSKRVFYEQYF; CDR3 DNA: TGTGCCAGCAGCAAGCGGGTTTTTTACGAGCAGTACTTC
V gene: TRBV24-1; D gene: TRBD1; clone size: NA; J gene: TRBJ2-3; CDR3 protein: CATSDSRTGPDTQYF; CDR3 DNA: TGTGCCACCAGTGACTCTCGGACAGGGCCAGATACGCAGTATTTT
V gene: TRBV29-1; D gene: TRBD2; clone size: many; J gene: TRBJ2-1; CDR3 protein: CSVVPSGAESYNEQFF; CDR3 DNA: TGCAGCGTTGTTCCCAGCGGGGCGGAATCCTACAATGAGCAGTTCTTC
V gene: TRBV27; D gene: NA; clone size: few; J gene: TRBJ1-5; CDR3 protein: CASSSGVVQLELQPQHF; CDR3 DNA: TGTGCCAGCAGTTCCGGGGTTGTCCAGTTGGAATTGCAACCCCAGCATTTT